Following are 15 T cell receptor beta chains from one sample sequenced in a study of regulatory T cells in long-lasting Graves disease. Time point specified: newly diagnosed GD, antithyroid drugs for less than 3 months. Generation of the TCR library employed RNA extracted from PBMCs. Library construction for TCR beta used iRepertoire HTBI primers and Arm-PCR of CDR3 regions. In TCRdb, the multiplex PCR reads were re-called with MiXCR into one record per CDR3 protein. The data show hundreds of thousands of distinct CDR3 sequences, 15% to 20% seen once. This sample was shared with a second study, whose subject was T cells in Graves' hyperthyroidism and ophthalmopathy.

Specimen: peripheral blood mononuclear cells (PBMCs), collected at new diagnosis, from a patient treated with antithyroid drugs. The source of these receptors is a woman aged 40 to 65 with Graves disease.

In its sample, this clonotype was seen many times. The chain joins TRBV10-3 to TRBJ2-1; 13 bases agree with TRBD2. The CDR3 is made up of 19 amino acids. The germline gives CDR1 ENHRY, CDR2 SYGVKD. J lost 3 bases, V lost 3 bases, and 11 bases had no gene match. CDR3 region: CAISDPGLAGLGSYNEQFF. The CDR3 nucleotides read TGTGCCATCAGTGATCCGGGACTAGCGGGGCTGGGCAGCTACAATGAGCAGTTCTTC.

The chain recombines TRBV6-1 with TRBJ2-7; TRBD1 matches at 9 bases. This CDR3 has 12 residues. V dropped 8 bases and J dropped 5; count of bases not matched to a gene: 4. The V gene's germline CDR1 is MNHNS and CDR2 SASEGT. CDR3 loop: CASGQGMHEQYF. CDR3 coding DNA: TGTGCCAGCGGACAGGGGATGCACGAGCAGTACTTC.

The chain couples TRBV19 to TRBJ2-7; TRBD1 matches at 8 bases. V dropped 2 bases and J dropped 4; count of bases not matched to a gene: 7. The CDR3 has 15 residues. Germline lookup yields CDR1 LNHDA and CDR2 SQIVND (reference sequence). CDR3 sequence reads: CASSIKTGGTYEQYF. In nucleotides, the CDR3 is TGTGCCAGTAGTATAAAAACAGGGGGGACATACGAGCAGTACTTC.

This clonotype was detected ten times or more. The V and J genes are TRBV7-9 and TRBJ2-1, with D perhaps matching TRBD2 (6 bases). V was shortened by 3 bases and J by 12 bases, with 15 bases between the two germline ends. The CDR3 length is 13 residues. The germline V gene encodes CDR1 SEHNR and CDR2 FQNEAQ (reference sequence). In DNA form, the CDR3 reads TGTGCCAGCAGCTTGGAGGGCCGAGAGGGGCAGTTCTTC. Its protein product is CASSLEGREGQFF.

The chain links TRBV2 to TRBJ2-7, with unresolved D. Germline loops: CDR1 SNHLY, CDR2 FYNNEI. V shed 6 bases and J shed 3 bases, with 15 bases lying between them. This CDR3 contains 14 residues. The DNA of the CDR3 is TGTGCCAGCAGCGAGACGCCCCTGGGCTACGAGCAGTACTTC. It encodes CASSETPLGYEQYF.

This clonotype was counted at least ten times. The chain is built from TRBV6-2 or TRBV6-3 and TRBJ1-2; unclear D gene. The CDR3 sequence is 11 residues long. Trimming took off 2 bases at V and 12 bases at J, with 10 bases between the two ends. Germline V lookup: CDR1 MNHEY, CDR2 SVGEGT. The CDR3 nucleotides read TGTGCCAGCAGTTACCCCGCCCGGCACACCTTC. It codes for CASSYPARHTF.

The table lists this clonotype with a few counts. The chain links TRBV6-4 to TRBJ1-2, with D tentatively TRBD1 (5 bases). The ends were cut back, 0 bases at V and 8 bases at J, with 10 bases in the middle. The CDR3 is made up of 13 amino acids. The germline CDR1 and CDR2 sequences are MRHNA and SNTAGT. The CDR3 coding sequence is TGTGCCAGCAGTGACTCTAACGGGGACGGCTACACCTTC. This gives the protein CASSDSNGDGYTF.

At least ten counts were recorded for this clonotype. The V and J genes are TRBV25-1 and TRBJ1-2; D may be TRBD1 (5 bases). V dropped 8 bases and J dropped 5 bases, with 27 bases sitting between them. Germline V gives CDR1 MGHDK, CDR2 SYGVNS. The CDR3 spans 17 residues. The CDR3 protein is CASQHPEWAGFWYGYTF. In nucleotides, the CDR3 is TGTGCCAGCCAGCACCCCGAATGGGCAGGGTTCTGGTATGGCTACACCTTC.

The CDR3 loop is CASSMDRVGLDTEAFF. The CDR3 DNA reads as TGTGCCAGCAGTATGGACAGGGTTGGTTTGGACACTGAAGCTTTCTTT. The genes are TRBV6-1 and TRBJ1-1; 8 bases line up with TRBD1. Germline loops: CDR1 MNHNS, CDR2 SASEGT. V was pared by 5 bases and J by 3 bases, with 11 bases of the junction left unmatched. The CDR3 is 16 residues long.

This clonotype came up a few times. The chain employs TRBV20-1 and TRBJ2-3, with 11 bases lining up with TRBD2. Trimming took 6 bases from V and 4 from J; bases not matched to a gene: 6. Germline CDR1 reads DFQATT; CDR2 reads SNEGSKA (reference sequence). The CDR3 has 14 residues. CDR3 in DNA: TGCAGTGCCACAACTAGCGGGGGCCCAGATACGCAGTATTTT. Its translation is CSATTSGGPDTQYF.

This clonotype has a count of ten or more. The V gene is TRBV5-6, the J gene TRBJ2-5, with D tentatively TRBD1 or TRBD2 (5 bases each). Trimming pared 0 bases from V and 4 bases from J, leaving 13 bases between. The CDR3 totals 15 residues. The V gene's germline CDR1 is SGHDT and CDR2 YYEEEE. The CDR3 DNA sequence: TGTGCCAGCAGCTTGGCCGGGACCCGCGGAGAGACCCAGTACTTC. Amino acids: CASSLAGTRGETQYF.

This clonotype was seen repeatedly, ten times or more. CDR3 bases: TGTGCCAGCATGTCATCGGGACTAGCCATCCAAGAGACCCAGTACTTC. Residues: CASMSSGLAIQETQYF. The chain has TRBV27 and TRBJ2-5, with TRBD2 identical over 9 bases. The CDR3 has 16 amino acids. Unmatched junction bases numbered 10, after V lost 7 bases and J lost 1 base. Germline V gene data show CDR1 as MNHEY and CDR2 as SMNVEV (reference sequence).

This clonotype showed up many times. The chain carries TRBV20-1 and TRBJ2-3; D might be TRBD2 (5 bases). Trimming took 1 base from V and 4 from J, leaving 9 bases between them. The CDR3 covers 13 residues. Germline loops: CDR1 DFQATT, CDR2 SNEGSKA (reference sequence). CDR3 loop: CSARVPGADTQYF. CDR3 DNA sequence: TGCAGTGCTAGAGTTCCCGGGGCAGATACGCAGTATTTT.

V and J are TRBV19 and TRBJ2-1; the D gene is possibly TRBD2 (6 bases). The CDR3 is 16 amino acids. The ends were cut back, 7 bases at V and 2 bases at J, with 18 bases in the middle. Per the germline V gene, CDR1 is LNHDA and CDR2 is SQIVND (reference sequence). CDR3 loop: CASTRLEGGPYNEQFF. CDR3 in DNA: TGTGCCAGTACCCGTCTGGAGGGAGGCCCCTACAATGAGCAGTTCTTC.

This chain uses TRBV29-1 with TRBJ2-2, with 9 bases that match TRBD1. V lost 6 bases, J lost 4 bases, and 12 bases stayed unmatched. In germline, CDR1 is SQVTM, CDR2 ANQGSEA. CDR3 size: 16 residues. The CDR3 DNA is TGCAGCGTCGCCCCCCAAGGGACAGGGAGCACCGGGGAGCTGTTTTTT. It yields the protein CSVAPQGTGSTGELFF.